The clone carrying this T cell receptor beta chain turned up a few times. Its specificity is unknown. The data originate from a study of CD8 T cells in ankylosing spondylitis. The trim removed 1 base at V and 8 bases at J, leaving 6 bases unmatched. This CDR3 comprises 16 residues. Study-wide findings and caveats: It appeared that ankylosing spondylitis blood was characterized by a TCR beta motif of several highly homologous variants. The authors reported significant enrichment of disease-linked clones in matched ankylosing spondylitis synovial fluid.

Using quantitative 5'-RACE with molecular barcodes, the authors made TCR beta libraries. TCRdb independently ran MiXCR on the 5' RACE reads; one entry per CDR3 protein. The data show approximately 540,000 distinct CDR3 sequences, roughly an eighth seen once. The specimen sequenced was blood, either unsorted or a sorted T cell fraction (not recorded which). The sequence was collected from a male donor with ankylosing spondylitis. The genes are TRBV12-3 or TRBV12-4 and TRBJ2-2; the match to TRBD1 covers 11 bases. The CDR3 loop reads CASSLGTGGASGELFF. In DNA form, the CDR3 reads TGTGCCAGCAGTTTAGGGACAGGGGGCGCTTCGGGGGAGCTGTTTTTT.